The entry below describes one T cell receptor (beta chain). Its target is not known. This entry comes from a study of early T cells in non-severe SARS-CoV-2 infection. Study context: Alpha and beta chains were unpaired, from unsorted whole-blood bulk RNA. Findings and limits, study-wide: Matching with VDJdb favored anti-spike CD8 responses (missing private and CD4 specificities).

Each single cDNA molecule received a unique molecular identifier. Each CDR3 protein gets one entry after TCRdb re-called the 5' RACE reads with MiXCR. Of around 62,000 distinct CDR3 sequences in the sample, roughly 12% were seen once. The CDR3 length is 12 residues. The V end lost 7 bases, the J end lost 3 bases, and 11 bases lay between the germline ends. Germline assignment: CDR1 SQVTM and CDR2 ANQGSEA. J is TRBJ2-3 and V is TRBV29-1, with D possibly called TRBD1 or TRBD2 (5 bases each). This sequence was found in an adult who was a healthcare worker with PCR-confirmed SARS-CoV-2 infection or an uninfected control (not recorded which). What was sequenced was whole blood. In DNA, the CDR3 is TGCAGCGCAGGGAGCCTTACAGATACGCAGTATTTT. It yields the protein CSAGSLTDTQYF.